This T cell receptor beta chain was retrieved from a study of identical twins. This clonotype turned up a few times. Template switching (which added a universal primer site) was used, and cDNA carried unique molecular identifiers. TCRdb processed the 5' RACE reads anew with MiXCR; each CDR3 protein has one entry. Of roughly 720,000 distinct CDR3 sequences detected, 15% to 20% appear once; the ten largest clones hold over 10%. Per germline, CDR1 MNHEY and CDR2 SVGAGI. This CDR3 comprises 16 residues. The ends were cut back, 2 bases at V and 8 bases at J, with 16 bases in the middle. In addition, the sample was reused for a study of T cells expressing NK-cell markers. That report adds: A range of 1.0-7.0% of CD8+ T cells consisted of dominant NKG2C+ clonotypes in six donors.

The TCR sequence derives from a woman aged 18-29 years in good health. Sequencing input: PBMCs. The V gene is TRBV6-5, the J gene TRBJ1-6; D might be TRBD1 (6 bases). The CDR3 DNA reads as TGTGCCAGCAGTTACGTAAGGTGGGGGGCCGATTCACCCCTCCACTTT. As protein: CASSYVRWGADSPLHF.